One and the same sample provided the 2 T cell receptor beta chains below, sequenced in a study of T cell changes during pregnancy in multiple sclerosis. TCRdb's copy holds only in-frame clones and misses some; the assay was immunoSEQ multiplex PCR. The sample shows 25,000 to 30,000 clones, 89% of them seen only once. Here the sequenced sample was CD4+ T cells from peripheral blood mononuclear cells, taken in the second trimester of pregnancy. The origin of the receptors is a female donor with multiple sclerosis, enrolled in a pregnancy study.

The rearrangement links TRBV5-1 to TRBJ2-1; weak D call: TRBD2 (6 bases). Germline V lookup: CDR1 SGHRS, CDR2 YFSETQ. The CDR3 is made up of 15 amino acids. V lost 6 bases to trimming and J lost 3 bases, with 16 bases between them. CDR3 protein: CASTLEDYLYNEQFF. CDR3 in DNA: TGCGCCAGCACCCTGGAGGACTACCTCTACAATGAGCAGTTCTTC.

V gene TRBV19 combines with J gene TRBJ1-1; the D gene is possibly TRBD1 (5 bases). CDR1 and CDR2 from the germline V gene are LNHDA and SQIVND (reference sequence). V lost 4 bases, J lost 0 bases, and 12 bases lay in between. This CDR3 is 15 amino acids long. The CDR3: CASSSPDILNTEAFF. CDR3 nucleotide sequence: TGTGCCAGTAGTAGCCCGGACATCCTGAACACTGAAGCTTTCTTT.